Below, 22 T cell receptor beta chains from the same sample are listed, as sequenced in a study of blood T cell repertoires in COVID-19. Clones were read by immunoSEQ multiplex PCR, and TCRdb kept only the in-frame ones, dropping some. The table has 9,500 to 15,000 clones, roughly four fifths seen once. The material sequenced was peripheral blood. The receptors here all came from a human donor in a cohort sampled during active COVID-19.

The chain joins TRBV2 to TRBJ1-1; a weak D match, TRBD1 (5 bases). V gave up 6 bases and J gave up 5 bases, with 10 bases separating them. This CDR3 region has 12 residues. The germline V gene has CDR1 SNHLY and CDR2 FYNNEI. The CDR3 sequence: CASRGEGTEAFF. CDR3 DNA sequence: TGTGCCAGCAGGGGGGAGGGGACTGAAGCTTTCTTT. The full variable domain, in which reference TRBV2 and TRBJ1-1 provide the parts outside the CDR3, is EPEVTQTPSHQVTQMGQEVILRCVPISNHLYFYWYRQILGQKVEFLVSFYNNEISEKSEIFDDQFSVERPDGSNFTLKIRSTKLEDSAMYFCASRGEGTEAFFGQGTRLTVV.

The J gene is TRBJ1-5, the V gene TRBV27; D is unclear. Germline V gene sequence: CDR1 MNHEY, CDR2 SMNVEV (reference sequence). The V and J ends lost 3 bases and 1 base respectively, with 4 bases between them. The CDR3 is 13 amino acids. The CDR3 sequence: CASSFLSNQPQHF. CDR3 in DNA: TGTGCCAGCAGTTTCCTGAGCAATCAGCCCCAGCATTTT.

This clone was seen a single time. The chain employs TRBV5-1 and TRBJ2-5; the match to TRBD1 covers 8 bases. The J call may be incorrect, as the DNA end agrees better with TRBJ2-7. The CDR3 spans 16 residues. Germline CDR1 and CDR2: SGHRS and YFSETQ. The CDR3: CASSKDRDGISYEQYF. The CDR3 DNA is TGCGCCAGCAGCAAGGACAGGGACGGGATCTCCTACGAGCAGTACTTC.

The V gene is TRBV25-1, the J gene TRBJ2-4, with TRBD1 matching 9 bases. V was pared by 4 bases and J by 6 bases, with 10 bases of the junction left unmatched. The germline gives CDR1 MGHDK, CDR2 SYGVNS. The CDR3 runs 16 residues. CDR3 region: CASSAGTGRFLNIQYF. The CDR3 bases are TGTGCCAGCAGTGCCGGGACAGGGAGGTTCCTAAACATTCAGTACTTC.

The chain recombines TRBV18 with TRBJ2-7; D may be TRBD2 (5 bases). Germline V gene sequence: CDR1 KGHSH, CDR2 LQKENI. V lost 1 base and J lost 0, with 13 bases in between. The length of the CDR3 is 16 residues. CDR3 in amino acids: CASSPRYSGGSYEQYF. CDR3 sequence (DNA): TGTGCCAGCTCACCACGTTACAGTGGAGGCTCCTACGAGCAGTACTTC. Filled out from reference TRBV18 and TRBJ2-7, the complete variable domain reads NAGVMQNPRHLVRRRGQEARLRCSPMKGHSHVYWYRQLPEEGLKFMVYLQKENIIDESGMPKERFSAEFPKEGPSILRIQQVVRGDSAAYFCASSPRYSGGSYEQYFGPGTRLTVT.

DNA of the CDR3: TGTGCCATCCGGGCAGGGCTTGATACGCAGTATTTT. It translates to CAIRAGLDTQYF. The chain combines TRBV10-3 with TRBJ2-3, with D possibly matching TRBD1 (5 bases). Between the trimmed V and J ends, which lost 8 bases and 6 bases, there was a span of 12 bases. This CDR3 is 12 amino acids long. Germline V gene sequence: CDR1 ENHRY, CDR2 SYGVKD.

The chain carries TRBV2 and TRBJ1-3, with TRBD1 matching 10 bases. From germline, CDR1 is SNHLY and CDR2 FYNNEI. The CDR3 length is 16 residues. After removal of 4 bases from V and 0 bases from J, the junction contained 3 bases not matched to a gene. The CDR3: CASSVGTGVSGNTIYF. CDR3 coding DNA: TGTGCCAGCAGTGTTGGGACAGGGGTCTCTGGAAACACCATATATTTT.

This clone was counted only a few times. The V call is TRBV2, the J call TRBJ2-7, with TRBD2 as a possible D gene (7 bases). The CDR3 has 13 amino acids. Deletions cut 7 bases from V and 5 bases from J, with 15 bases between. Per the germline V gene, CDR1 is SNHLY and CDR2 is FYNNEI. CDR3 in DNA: TGTGCCAGCAAGGGGGGGATGGGGAACGAGCAGTACTTC. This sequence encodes CASKGGMGNEQYF.

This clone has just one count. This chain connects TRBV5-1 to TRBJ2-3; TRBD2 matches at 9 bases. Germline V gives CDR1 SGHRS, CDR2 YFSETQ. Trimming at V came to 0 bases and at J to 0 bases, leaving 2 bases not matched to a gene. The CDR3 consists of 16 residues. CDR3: CASSLGLAASTDTQYF. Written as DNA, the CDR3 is TGCGCCAGCAGCTTGGGACTAGCGGCTAGCACAGATACGCAGTATTTT. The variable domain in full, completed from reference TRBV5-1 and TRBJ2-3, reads KAGVTQTPRYLIKTRGQQVTLSCSPISGHRSVSWYQQTPGQGLQFLFEYFSETQRNKGNFPGRFSGRQFSNSRSEMNVSTLELGDSALYLCASSLGLAASTDTQYFGPGTRLTVL.

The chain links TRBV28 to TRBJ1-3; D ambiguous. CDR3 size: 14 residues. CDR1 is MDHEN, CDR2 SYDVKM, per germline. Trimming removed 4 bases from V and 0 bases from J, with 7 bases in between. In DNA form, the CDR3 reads TGTGCCAGCAGTTCCGTCAGCTCTGGAAACACCATATATTTT. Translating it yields CASSSVSSGNTIYF.

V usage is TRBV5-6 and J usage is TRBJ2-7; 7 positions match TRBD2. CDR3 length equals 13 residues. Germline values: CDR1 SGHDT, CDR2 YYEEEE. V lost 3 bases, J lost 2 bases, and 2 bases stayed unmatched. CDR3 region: CASSSRGAYEQYF. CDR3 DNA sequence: TGTGCCAGCAGCTCCCGGGGGGCCTACGAGCAGTACTTC.

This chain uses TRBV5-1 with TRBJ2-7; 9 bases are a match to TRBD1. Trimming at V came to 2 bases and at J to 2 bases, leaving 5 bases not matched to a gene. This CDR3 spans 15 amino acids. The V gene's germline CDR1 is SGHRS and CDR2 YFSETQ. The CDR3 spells CASSFWTGVTYEQYF. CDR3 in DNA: TGCGCCAGCAGCTTTTGGACAGGGGTAACCTACGAGCAGTACTTC. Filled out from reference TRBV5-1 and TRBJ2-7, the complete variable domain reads KAGVTQTPRYLIKTRGQQVTLSCSPISGHRSVSWYQQTPGQGLQFLFEYFSETQRNKGNFPGRFSGRQFSNSRSEMNVSTLELGDSALYLCASSFWTGVTYEQYFGPGTRLTVT.

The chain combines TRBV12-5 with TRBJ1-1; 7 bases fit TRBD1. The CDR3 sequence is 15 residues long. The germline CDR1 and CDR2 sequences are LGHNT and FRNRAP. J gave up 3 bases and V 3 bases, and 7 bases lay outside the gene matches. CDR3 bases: TGTGCTAGTGGTTTTGGCCAACAGGGGCACACTGAAGCTTTCTTT. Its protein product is CASGFGQQGHTEAFF.

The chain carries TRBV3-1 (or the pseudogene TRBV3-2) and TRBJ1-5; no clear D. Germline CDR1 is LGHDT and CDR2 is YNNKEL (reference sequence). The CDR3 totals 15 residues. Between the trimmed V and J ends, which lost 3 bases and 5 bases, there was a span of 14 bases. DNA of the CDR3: TGTGCCAGCAGCCATTTGAATTGGCATCATCAGCCCCAGCATTTT. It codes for CASSHLNWHHQPQHF.

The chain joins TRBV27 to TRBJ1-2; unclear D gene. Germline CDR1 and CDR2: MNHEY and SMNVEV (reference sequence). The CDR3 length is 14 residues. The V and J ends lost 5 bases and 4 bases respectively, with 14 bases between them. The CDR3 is CASSDGSRSYGYTF. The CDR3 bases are TGTGCCAGCAGTGACGGGAGTCGGAGCTATGGCTACACCTTC.

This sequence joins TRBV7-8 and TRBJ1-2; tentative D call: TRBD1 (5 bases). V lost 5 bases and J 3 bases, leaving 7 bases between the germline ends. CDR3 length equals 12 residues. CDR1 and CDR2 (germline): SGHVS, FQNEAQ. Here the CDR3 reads CASSTGDYGYTF. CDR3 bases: TGTGCCAGCAGCACGGGGGACTATGGCTACACCTTC.

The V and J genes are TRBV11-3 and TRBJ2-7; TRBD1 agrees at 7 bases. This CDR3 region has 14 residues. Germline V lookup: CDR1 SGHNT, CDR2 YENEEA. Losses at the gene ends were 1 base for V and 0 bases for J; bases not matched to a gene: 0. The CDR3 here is CASSLAGGSYEQYF. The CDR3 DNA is TGTGCCAGCAGCTTAGCAGGGGGCTCCTACGAGCAGTACTTC.

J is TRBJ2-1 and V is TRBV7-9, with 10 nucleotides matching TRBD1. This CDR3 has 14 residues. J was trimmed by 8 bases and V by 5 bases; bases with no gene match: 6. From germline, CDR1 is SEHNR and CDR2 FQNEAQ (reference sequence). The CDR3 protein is CASSLRDRGYEQFF. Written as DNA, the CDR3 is TGTGCCAGCAGCCTCCGGGACAGGGGATATGAGCAGTTCTTC.

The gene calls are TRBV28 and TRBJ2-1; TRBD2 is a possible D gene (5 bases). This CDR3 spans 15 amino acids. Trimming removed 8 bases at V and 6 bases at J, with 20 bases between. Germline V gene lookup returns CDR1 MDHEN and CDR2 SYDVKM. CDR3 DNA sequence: TGTGCCAGCCAAACGGTGTCTAGCCCGGGCAATGAGCAGTTCTTC. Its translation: CASQTVSSPGNEQFF. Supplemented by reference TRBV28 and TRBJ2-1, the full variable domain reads DVKVTQSSRYLVKRTGEKVFLECVQDMDHENMFWYRQDPGLGLRLIYFSYDVKMKEKGDIPEGYSVSREKKERFSLILESASTNQTSMYLCASQTVSSPGNEQFFGPGTRLTVL.

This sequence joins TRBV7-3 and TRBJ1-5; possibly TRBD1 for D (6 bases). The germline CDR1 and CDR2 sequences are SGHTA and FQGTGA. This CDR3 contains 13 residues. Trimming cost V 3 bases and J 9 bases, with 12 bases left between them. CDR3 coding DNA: TGTGCCAGCAGCTTGTACAGGGAGACGCCCCAGCATTTT. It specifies CASSLYRETPQHF. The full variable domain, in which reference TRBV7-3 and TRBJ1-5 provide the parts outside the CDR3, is GAGVSQTPSNKVTEKGKYVELRCDPISGHTALYWYRQSLGQGPEFLIYFQGTGAADDSGLPNDRFFAVRPEGSVSTLKIQRTERGDSAVYLCASSLYRETPQHFGDGTRLSIL.

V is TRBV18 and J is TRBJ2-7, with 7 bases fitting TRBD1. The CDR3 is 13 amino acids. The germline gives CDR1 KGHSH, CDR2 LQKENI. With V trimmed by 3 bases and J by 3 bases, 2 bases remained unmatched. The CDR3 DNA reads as TGTGCCAGCTCACCGAGACAGGGCTACGAGCAGTACTTC. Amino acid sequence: CASSPRQGYEQYF.

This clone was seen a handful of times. The CDR3 DNA reads TGTGCCAGCAGCCAAGCCTCGAACACCGGGGAGCTGTTTTTT. Residues: CASSQASNTGELFF. The chain has TRBV3-1 (or the pseudogene TRBV3-2) and TRBJ2-2, with unresolved D. CDR1 is LGHDT, CDR2 YNNKEL, per germline (reference sequence). Trimming pared 1 base from V and 0 bases from J, leaving 3 bases between. This CDR3 contains 14 residues.